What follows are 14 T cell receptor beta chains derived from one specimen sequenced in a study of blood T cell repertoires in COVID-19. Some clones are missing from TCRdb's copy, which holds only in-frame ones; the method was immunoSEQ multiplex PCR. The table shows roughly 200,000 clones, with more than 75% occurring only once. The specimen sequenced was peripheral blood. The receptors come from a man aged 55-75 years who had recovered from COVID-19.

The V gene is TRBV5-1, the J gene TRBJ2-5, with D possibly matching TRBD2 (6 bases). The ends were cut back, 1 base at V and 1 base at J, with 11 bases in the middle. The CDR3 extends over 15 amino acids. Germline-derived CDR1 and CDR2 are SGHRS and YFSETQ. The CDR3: CASSLTGLPQETQYF. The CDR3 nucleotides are TGCGCCAGCAGCTTGACGGGACTTCCCCAAGAGACCCAGTACTTC. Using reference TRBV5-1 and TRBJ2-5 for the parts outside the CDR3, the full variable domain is KAGVTQTPRYLIKTRGQQVTLSCSPISGHRSVSWYQQTPGQGLQFLFEYFSETQRNKGNFPGRFSGRQFSNSRSEMNVSTLELGDSALYLCASSLTGLPQETQYFGPGTRLLVL.

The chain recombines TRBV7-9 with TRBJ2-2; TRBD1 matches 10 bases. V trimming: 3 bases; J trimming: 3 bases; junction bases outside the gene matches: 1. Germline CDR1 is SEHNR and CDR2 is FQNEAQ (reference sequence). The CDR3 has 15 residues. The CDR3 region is CASSFGQGDTGELFF. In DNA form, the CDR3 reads TGTGCCAGCAGCTTCGGACAGGGGGACACCGGGGAGCTGTTTTTT.

Here the CDR3 DNA reads TGTGCCAGTAGTCCCGGACAGAAAATGAACACTGAAGCTTTCTTT. Translating gives CASSPGQKMNTEAFF. J is TRBJ1-1 and V is TRBV19; D may be TRBD1 (6 bases). Germline lookup yields CDR1 LNHDA and CDR2 SQIVND (reference sequence). This CDR3 contains 15 residues. Trimming cost V 5 bases and J 0 bases, with 13 bases left between them.

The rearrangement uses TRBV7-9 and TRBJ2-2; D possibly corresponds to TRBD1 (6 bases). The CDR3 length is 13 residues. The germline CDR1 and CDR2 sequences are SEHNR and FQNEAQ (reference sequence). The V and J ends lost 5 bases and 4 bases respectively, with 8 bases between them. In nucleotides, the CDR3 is TGTGCCAGCAGCCTACAGGGCACCGGGGAGCTGTTTTTT. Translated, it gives CASSLQGTGELFF.

The CDR3 protein is CASSLAGAQGFGGYTF. The CDR3 DNA reads as TGTGCCAGCAGCTTAGCGGGAGCTCAAGGGTTCGGGGGCTACACCTTC. The V gene is TRBV7-8, the J gene TRBJ1-2; D unresolved. Germline values: CDR1 SGHVS, CDR2 FQNEAQ. V lost 0 bases and J lost 8, with 19 bases in between. The CDR3 covers 16 residues.

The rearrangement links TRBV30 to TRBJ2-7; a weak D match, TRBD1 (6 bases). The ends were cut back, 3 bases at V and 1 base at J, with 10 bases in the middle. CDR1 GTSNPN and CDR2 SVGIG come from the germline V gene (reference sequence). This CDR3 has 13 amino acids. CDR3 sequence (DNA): TGTGCCTGGAGGTTCAGGGGTTCCTACGAGCAGTACTTC. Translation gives CAWRFRGSYEQYF.

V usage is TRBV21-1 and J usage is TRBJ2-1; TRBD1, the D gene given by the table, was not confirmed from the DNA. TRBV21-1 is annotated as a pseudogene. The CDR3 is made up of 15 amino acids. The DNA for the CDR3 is TGTGCCAGCAGCCGACAGGGAGGAACCTACAATGAGCAGTTCTTC. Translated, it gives CASSRQGGTYNEQFF.

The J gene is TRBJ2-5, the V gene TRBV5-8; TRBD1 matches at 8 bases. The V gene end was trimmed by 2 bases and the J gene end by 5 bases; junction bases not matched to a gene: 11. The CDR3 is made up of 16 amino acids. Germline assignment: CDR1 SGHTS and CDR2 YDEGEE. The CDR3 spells CASSLNSGTGGETQYF. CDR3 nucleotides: TGTGCCAGCAGCTTAAATTCCGGGACAGGTGGCGAGACCCAGTACTTC.

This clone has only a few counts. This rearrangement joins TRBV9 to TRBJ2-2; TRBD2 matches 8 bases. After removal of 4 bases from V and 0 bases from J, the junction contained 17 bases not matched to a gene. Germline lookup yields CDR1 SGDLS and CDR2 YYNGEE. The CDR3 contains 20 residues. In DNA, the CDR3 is TGTGCCAGCAGCCTACGATATTTTCTTGCGGGAGGACCGAACACCGGGGAGCTGTTTTTT. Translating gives CASSLRYFLAGGPNTGELFF.

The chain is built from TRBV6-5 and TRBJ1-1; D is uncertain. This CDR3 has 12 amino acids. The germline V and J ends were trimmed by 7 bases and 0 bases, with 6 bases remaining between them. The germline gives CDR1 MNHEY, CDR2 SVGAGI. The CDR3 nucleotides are TGTGCCAGCATTAATTTGAACACTGAAGCTTTCTTT. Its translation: CASINLNTEAFF.

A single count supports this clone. In nucleotides, the CDR3 is TGTGCCAGCAGTTCACAGGATCCGAACGGCTACACCTTC. Its protein product is CASSSQDPNGYTF. This rearrangement joins TRBV7-9 to TRBJ1-2; weak D call: TRBD1 (5 bases). Trimming removed 6 bases at V and 8 bases at J, with 16 bases between. The CDR3 runs to 13 residues. Germline V gene sequence: CDR1 SEHNR, CDR2 FQNEAQ (reference sequence).

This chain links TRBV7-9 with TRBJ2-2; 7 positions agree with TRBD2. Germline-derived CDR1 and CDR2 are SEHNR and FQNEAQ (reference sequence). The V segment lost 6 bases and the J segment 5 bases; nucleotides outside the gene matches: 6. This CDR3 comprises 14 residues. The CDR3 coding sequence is TGTGCCAGCAGTCCCTCGGGGGGTACCGGGGAGCTGTTTTTT. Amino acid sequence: CASSPSGGTGELFF.

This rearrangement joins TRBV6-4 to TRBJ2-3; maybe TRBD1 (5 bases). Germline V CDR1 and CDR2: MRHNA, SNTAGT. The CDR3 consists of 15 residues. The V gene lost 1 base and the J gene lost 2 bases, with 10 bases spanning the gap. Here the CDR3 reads CASSDWPGPTDTQYF. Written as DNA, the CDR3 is TGTGCCAGCAGTGACTGGCCAGGGCCCACAGATACGCAGTATTTT.

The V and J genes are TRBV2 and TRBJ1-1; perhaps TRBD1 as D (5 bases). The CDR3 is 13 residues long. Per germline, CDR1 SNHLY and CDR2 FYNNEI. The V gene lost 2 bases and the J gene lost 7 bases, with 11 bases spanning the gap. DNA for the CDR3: TGTGCCAGCAGTGAAAGGGGTGCAGGTGAAGCTTTCTTT. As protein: CASSERGAGEAFF.